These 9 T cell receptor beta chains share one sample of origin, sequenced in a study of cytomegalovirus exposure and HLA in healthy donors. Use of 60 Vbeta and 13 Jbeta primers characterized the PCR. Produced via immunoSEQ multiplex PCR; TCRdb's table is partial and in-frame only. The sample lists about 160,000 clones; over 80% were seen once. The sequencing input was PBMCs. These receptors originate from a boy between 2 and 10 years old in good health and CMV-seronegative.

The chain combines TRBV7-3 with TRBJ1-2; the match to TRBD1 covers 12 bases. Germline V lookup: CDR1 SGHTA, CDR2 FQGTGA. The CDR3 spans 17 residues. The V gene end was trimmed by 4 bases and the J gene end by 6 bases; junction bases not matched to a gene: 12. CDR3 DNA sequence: TGTGCCAGCAGCTCCACCGGGACAGGGGGCAGTTTAGATGGCTACACCTTC. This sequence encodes CASSSTGTGGSLDGYTF.

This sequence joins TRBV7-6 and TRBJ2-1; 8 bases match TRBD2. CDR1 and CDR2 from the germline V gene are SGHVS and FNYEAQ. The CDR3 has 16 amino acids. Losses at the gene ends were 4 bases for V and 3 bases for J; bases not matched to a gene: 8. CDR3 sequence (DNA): TGTGCCAGCAGCTCCCGTAGCGGGAACTTCTACAATGAGCAGTTCTTC. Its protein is CASSSRSGNFYNEQFF.

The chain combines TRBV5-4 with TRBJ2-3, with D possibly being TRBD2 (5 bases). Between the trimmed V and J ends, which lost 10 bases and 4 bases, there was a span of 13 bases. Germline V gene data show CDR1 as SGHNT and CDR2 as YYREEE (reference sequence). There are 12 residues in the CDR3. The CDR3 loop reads CAEGSEADTQYF. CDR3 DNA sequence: TGTGCCGAGGGTAGCGAGGCAGATACGCAGTATTTT. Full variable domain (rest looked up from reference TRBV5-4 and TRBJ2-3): ETGVTQSPTHLIKTRGQQVTLRCSSQSGHNTVSWYQQALGQGPQFIFQYYREEENGRGNFPPRFSGLQFPNYSSELNVNALELDDSALYLCAEGSEADTQYFGPGTRLTVL.

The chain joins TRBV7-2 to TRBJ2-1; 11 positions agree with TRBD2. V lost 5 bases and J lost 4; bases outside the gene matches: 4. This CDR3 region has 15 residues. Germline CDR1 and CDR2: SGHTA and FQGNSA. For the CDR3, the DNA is TGTGCCAGCAGCCCCGCTAGCGGGGGGTACAATGAGCAGTTCTTC. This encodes CASSPASGGYNEQFF. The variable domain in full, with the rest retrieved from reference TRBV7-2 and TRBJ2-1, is GAGVSQSPSNKVTEKGKDVELRCDPISGHTALYWYRQSLGQGLEFLIYFQGNSAPDKSGLPSDRFSAERTGGSVSTLTIQRTQQEDSAVYLCASSPASGGYNEQFFGPGTRLTVL.

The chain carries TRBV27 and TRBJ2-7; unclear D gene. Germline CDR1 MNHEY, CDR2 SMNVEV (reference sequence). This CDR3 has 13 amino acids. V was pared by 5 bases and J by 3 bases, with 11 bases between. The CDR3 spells CASSLVVGYEQYF. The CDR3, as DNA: TGTGCCAGCAGTCTAGTCGTAGGCTACGAGCAGTACTTC.

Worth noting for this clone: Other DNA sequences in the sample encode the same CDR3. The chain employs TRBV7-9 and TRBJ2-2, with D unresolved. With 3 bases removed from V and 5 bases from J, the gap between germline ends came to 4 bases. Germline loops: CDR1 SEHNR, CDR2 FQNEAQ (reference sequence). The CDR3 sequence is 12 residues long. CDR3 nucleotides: TGTGCCAGCAGCTTCGGTACCGGGGAGCTGTTTTTT. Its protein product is CASSFGTGELFF.

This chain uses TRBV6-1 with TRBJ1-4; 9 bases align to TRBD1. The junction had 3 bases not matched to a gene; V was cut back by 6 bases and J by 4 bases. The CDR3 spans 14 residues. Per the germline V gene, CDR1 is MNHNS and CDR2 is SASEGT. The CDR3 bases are TGTGCCAGCAGACGACAGGGGGTTAATGAAAAACTGTTTTTT. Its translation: CASRRQGVNEKLFF.

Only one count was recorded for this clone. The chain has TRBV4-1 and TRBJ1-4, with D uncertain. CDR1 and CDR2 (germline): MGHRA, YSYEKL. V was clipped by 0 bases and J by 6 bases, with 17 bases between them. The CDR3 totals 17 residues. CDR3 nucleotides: TGCGCCAGCAGCCAAGATTGGGTGGGAGACGGCGATGAAAAACTGTTTTTT. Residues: CASSQDWVGDGDEKLFF.

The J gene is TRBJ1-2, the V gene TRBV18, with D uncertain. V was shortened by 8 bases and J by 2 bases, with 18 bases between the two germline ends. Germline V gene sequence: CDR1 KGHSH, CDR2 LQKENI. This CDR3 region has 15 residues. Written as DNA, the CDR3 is TGTGCCAGCCCCCCTTCCTTTCACATAAACTATGGCTACACCTTC. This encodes CASPPSFHINYGYTF.